Shown below are 27 T cell receptor beta chains from a single sample sequenced in a study of cytomegalovirus exposure and HLA in healthy donors. PCR employed 60 Vbeta and 13 Jbeta primers. Produced via immunoSEQ multiplex PCR; TCRdb's table is partial and in-frame only. The table shows over 200,000 clones, with around four fifths occurring only once. Sequencing was done on a sample of PBMCs. These receptors were taken from a woman between 55 and 75 years old in good health and CMV-seropositive.

The chain recombines TRBV19 with TRBJ1-6, with 7 bases fitting TRBD1. The trim removed 2 bases at V and 8 bases at J, leaving 3 bases unmatched. CDR3 length: 14 residues. Germline loops: CDR1 LNHDA, CDR2 SQIVND (reference sequence). CDR3 protein: CASSITGADSPLHF. Written as DNA, the CDR3 is TGTGCCAGTAGTATAACAGGGGCGGATTCACCCCTCCACTTT.

J is TRBJ1-6 and V is TRBV18, with D possibly matching TRBD1 (6 bases). This CDR3 contains 16 residues. Per the germline V gene, CDR1 is KGHSH and CDR2 is LQKENI. Trimming left V 0 bases short and J 7 bases short, with 13 bases between. The CDR3, as DNA: TGTGCCAGCTCACCACCGGGGGCGCGAAGGAATTCACCCCTCCACTTT. Amino acid sequence: CASSPPGARRNSPLHF.

The count of this clone is one. CDR3 DNA sequence: TGTGCCAGCAGCCGGGACAGGTCGGTCGCCTATGGCTACACCTTC. Translation gives CASSRDRSVAYGYTF. The rearrangement links TRBV14 to TRBJ1-2, with 8 bases matching TRBD1. Germline values: CDR1 SGHDN, CDR2 FVKESK. This CDR3 spans 15 amino acids. J was trimmed by 4 bases and V by 4 bases; bases with no gene match: 8.

This chain connects TRBV5-5 to TRBJ1-2, with TRBD1 matching over 7 bases. This CDR3 has 12 amino acids. With V trimmed by 7 bases and J by 7 bases, 7 bases remained unmatched. Per the germline V gene, CDR1 is SGHKS and CDR2 is YYEKEE (reference sequence). CDR3 sequence: CASHDRAGGYTF. The CDR3, as DNA: TGTGCCAGCCACGACAGGGCGGGTGGCTACACCTTC.

The genes are TRBV5-1 and TRBJ1-4; no clear D gene. The CDR3 spans 16 residues. Trimming stripped 0 bases from V and 3 bases from J, with 12 bases between. CDR1 and CDR2 from the germline V gene are SGHRS and YFSETQ. The DNA of the CDR3 is TGCGCCAGCAGCTTGGACCCCAGAGGGTCTAATGAAAAACTGTTTTTT. Protein product: CASSLDPRGSNEKLFF.

V usage is TRBV7-9 and J usage is TRBJ2-7; 11 bases map to TRBD1. Germline V gene sequence: CDR1 SEHNR, CDR2 FQNEAQ (reference sequence). V lost 5 bases and J lost 7; bases outside the gene matches: 10. The CDR3 spans 15 residues. The CDR3 spells CASSPGTGGGREQYF. CDR3 nucleotides: TGTGCCAGCAGCCCCGGGACAGGGGGTGGTCGTGAGCAGTACTTC.

The chain uses TRBV7-9 and TRBJ2-2, with 13 bases that match TRBD2. The CDR3 consists of 17 residues. The germline V gene has CDR1 SEHNR and CDR2 FQNEAQ (reference sequence). Germline trimming cut 10 bases from V and 2 bases from J; bases unmatched to any gene: 10. CDR3 coding DNA: TGTGCCACACGAAAGACTAGCGGGGGGCAAAACACCGGGGAGCTGTTTTTT. Translated, it gives CATRKTSGGQNTGELFF.

The DNA for the CDR3 is TGTGCCAGCTCACCAGCGGGACTAGCTGGCGAGCAGTACTTC. Protein sequence: CASSPAGLAGEQYF. J is TRBJ2-7 and V is TRBV18, with 9 bases that match TRBD2. CDR1 and CDR2 from the germline V gene are KGHSH and LQKENI. After removal of 2 bases from V and 6 bases from J, the junction contained 5 bases not matched to a gene. The CDR3 sequence is 14 residues long.

The CDR3 coding sequence is TGTGCCAGCAGCCGTGGGGGGACTAGCGGGTTAGAAGAGACCCAGTACTTC. Translation: CASSRGGTSGLEETQYF. The rearrangement links TRBV7-9 to TRBJ2-5; 12 bases match TRBD2. The CDR3 length is 17 residues. The V gene end was trimmed by 5 bases and the J gene end by 3 bases; junction bases not matched to a gene: 10. CDR1 and CDR2 from the germline V gene are SEHNR and FQNEAQ (reference sequence).

This clone was picked up one time. The chain uses TRBV7-9 and TRBJ1-1; 8 nucleotides match TRBD1. CDR1 is SEHNR, CDR2 FQNEAQ, per germline (reference sequence). V shed 4 bases, J shed 1 base, and the junction held 5 bases outside the gene matches. The length of the CDR3 is 15 residues. The DNA for the CDR3 is TGTGCCAGCAGCTCAAAGACAGGGGAGAACACTGAAGCTTTCTTT. This gives the protein CASSSKTGENTEAFF.

The chain uses TRBV7-2 and TRBJ2-5; weak D call: TRBD2 (7 bases). CDR3 length: 14 residues. V lost 7 bases, J lost 5 bases, and 17 bases lay in between. Germline loops: CDR1 SGHTA, CDR2 FQGNSA. CDR3 coding DNA: TGTGCCAGCACCGCTGGAGGGGGGGTCGAGACCCAGTACTTC. It encodes CASTAGGGVETQYF.

V gene TRBV28 combines with J gene TRBJ2-3; D not certain. V lost 4 bases and J 6 bases, leaving 5 bases between the germline ends. This CDR3 is 11 amino acids long. CDR1 and CDR2 from the germline V gene are MDHEN and SYDVKM. The chain's CDR3 is CASSSPDTQYF. CDR3 DNA sequence: TGTGCCAGCAGTTCCCCGGATACGCAGTATTTT.

This chain joins TRBV5-6 and TRBJ1-6; TRBD1 matches 7 bases. The germline V gene encodes CDR1 SGHDT and CDR2 YYEEEE. The CDR3 has 14 amino acids. V shed 5 bases, J shed 6 bases, and the junction held 5 bases outside the gene matches. CDR3 protein: CASRDRRSNSPLHF. CDR3 DNA sequence: TGTGCCAGCAGGGACAGGCGATCTAATTCACCCCTCCACTTT.

The V and J genes are TRBV18 and TRBJ2-3, with D perhaps matching TRBD2 (6 bases). Between the trimmed V and J ends, which lost 1 base and 4 bases, there was a span of 18 bases. The V gene's germline CDR1 is KGHSH and CDR2 LQKENI. This CDR3 contains 17 residues. CDR3 residues: CASSPLPGLTTADTQYF. CDR3 in DNA: TGTGCCAGCTCACCACTTCCGGGACTCACTACCGCAGATACGCAGTATTTT.

The count of this clone is one. V usage is TRBV11-2 and J usage is TRBJ2-3; D is uncertain. The CDR3 is made up of 14 amino acids. Trimming cost V 5 bases and J 2 bases, with 11 bases left between them. Germline values: CDR1 SGHAT, CDR2 FQNNGV. DNA for the CDR3: TGTGCCAGCAGCCCTTCCTTGGCCACAGATACGCAGTATTTT. Translating it yields CASSPSLATDTQYF.

CDR3 in amino acids: CAISDLGQGAGGYTF. The CDR3 bases are TGTGCCATCAGTGACCTTGGACAGGGGGCAGGGGGCTACACCTTC. The chain recombines TRBV10-3 with TRBJ1-2; 11 nucleotides align to TRBD1. Trimming at V came to 3 bases and at J to 8 bases, leaving 8 bases not matched to a gene. The CDR3 has 15 amino acids. Germline loops: CDR1 ENHRY, CDR2 SYGVKD.

The chain links TRBV29-1 to TRBJ2-3; D remains unclear. The V gene lost 7 bases and the J gene lost 1 base, with 9 bases spanning the gap. This CDR3 has 12 amino acids. Looked up from germline, CDR1 is SQVTM and CDR2 is ANQGSEA. CDR3 coding DNA: TGCAGCGCCCTAGATGGCACAGATACGCAGTATTTT. Protein sequence: CSALDGTDTQYF.

The CDR3 DNA is TGTGCCAGCAGTGGGGGACTAGCGGAGACCCAGTACTTC. Its translation: CASSGGLAETQYF. This sequence joins TRBV2 and TRBJ2-5; 10 nucleotides line up with TRBD2. CDR1 is SNHLY and CDR2 is FYNNEI in the germline V gene. Trimming at V came to 4 bases and at J to 5 bases, leaving 1 base not matched to a gene. The CDR3 spans 13 residues.

This clone appeared a few times. This sequence joins TRBV5-1 and TRBJ1-2; no firm D call. Trimming shortened V by 1 base and J by 2 bases, and 12 bases separated the two germline ends. From germline, CDR1 is SGHRS and CDR2 YFSETQ. The CDR3 spans 15 residues. The CDR3 coding sequence is TGCGCCAGCAGCTTGTCCCCGGCGGTAAACTATGGCTACACCTTC. Encoded protein: CASSLSPAVNYGYTF.

This CDR3 reads CASSLASRDSNYGYTF. DNA of the CDR3: TGTGCCAGCAGCTTGGCCTCCAGGGACTCCAACTATGGCTACACCTTC. This chain uses TRBV5-4 with TRBJ1-2; D perhaps matches TRBD1 (5 bases). CDR1 is SGHNT and CDR2 is YYREEE in the germline V gene (reference sequence). The V gene lost 0 bases and the J gene lost 2 bases, with 14 bases spanning the gap. This CDR3 has 16 residues.

This chain connects TRBV11-2 to TRBJ2-2; TRBD2 agrees at 10 bases. Germline CDR1 SGHAT, CDR2 FQNNGV. The V segment lost 8 bases and the J segment 0 bases; nucleotides outside the gene matches: 9. This CDR3 comprises 17 residues. For the CDR3, the DNA is TGTGCCAGCGGGATAGCGGGAGGACCCCCGAACACCGGGGAGCTGTTTTTT. It is translated as CASGIAGGPPNTGELFF.

As for this clone: At one of its ends the junction is not consistent with the germline gene, which may arise from a read error. Other DNA sequences within the sample encode an identical CDR3. The chain joins TRBV5-1 to TRBJ2-7; maybe TRBD1 (6 bases). The V gene's germline CDR1 is SGHRS and CDR2 YFSETQ. CDR3 length equals 14 residues. CDR3 residues: CASSLGGQSYEQYF. The CDR3 bases are TGCGCCAGCAGCTTGGGCGGACAGTCCTACGAGCAGTACTTT.

V usage is TRBV7-2 and J usage is TRBJ2-5, with TRBD2 matching over 7 bases. The CDR3 sequence is 13 residues long. From germline, CDR1 is SGHTA and CDR2 FQGNSA. V lost 1 base and J lost 5; bases outside the gene matches: 1. This chain's CDR3 is CASSLDGGETQYF. CDR3 sequence (DNA): TGTGCCAGCAGCTTAGACGGGGGGGAGACCCAGTACTTC.

The J gene is TRBJ1-6, the V gene TRBV4-1; perhaps TRBD1 as D (6 bases). This CDR3 has 17 residues. Per germline, CDR1 MGHRA and CDR2 YSYEKL. V lost 0 bases, J lost 5 bases, and 14 bases lay in between. The CDR3 DNA is TGCGCCAGCAGCCAAGATCTGAGGGGACACCATAATTCACCCCTCCACTTT. Translating gives CASSQDLRGHHNSPLHF.

The chain carries TRBV28 and TRBJ2-6, with D hard to call. The CDR3 totals 15 residues. V dropped 7 bases and J dropped 0 bases, with 10 bases sitting between them. CDR1 and CDR2 (germline): MDHEN, SYDVKM. This CDR3 reads CASINPSSGANVLTF. CDR3 coding DNA: TGTGCCAGCATTAACCCCAGCTCTGGGGCCAACGTCCTGACTTTC.

Details on this clone: This same CDR3 is encoded by further DNA sequences in the sample. V is TRBV10-1 and J is TRBJ2-2; no clear D gene. There are 13 residues in the CDR3. V lost 8 bases, J lost 5 bases, and 12 bases lay in between. Germline lookup yields CDR1 WNHNN and CDR2 SYGVQD (reference sequence). CDR3: CASAIDITGELFF. CDR3 coding DNA: TGCGCCAGCGCGATCGACATAACCGGGGAGCTGTTTTTT.

In this sample, this clone turned up once. A read error may account for a junction end that differs from germline. The chain uses TRBV4-3 and TRBJ1-3; D perhaps matches TRBD1 (5 bases). Per the germline V gene, CDR1 is LGHNA and CDR2 is YSLEER. This CDR3 is built from 15 residues. CDR3 nucleotide sequence: TGCGCCAGCAGCCAAGAACCCAGGGCAGGAAGCACCATATATTTT. Its protein product is CASSQEPRAGSTIYF.